This T cell receptor beta chain was identified during a study of CD8 T cells in Susac syndrome (dated by TCRdb to the late 2010s). Context from the whole study: Of the Susac syndrome patients who were sequenced, about eight were in clinical remission while more than five had clinically active disease. The study used repertoire sequencing to test whether antigen drove CD8+ T cell activation and differentiation in Susac syndrome. At the time of blood withdrawal, Susac syndrome patients were either therapy-naive, taking corticosteroids (with some also receiving IVIg), or on IVIg alone.

The study at large found these results: The TCR sequencing and HLA analysis was acknowledged to have included a relatively small number of individuals. The CD4+ T cell repertoire of patients with Susac syndrome showed no detectable clonal expansion.

With respect to this clonotype: No cognate antigen has been identified for it. Nothing much larger sits one base from this clone, and base qualities are not available.

The germline ends are 11 bases apart after V is trimmed by 6 bases and J by 6 bases. For CDR1 and CDR2, the germline V gene lists MNHEY and SVGAGI. The CDR3, cysteine through phenylalanine, is 12 amino acids long. Only the CDR3 DNA stays, 36 bases, in frame from base 1. Peripheral blood CD8+ and CD4+ T cells from healthy donors, Susac syndrome patients and multiple sclerosis patients were profiled by high-throughput TCR beta sequencing. The Susac syndrome patients fulfilled recently defined diagnostic criteria for definite or probable disease. Bulk CD8+ and CD4+ T cells were purified by magnetic negative isolation, whereas CD8+ TEMRA cells were enriched by FACS. Blood was collected in EDTA tubes and processed within 24 hours, with PBMCs isolated through density gradient centrifugation. PBMCs intended for TCR sequencing were cryopreserved in liquid nitrogen and were subsequently thawed in a 37 degrees C water bath. Purity of sorted or isolated CD4+, CD8+ and CD8+ TEMRA cells was at least 90%.

RNA was extracted using the RNeasy kit, and roughly 0.45 to 1 ug of the RNA was reverse transcribed with random hexamers. The immunoSEQ multiplex PCR assay, covering 54 Vbeta and 13 Jbeta segments, was used to amplify TCR beta CDR3 regions. PCR amplification bias was corrected by using a synthetic template baseline for primer optimization and computational correction. The paper's processing steps were these. Reads were annotated to V, D and J genes per IMGT and analyzed with immunoSEQ Analyzer, keeping only productive sequences. To calculate clonality, Shannon entropy was normalized by log2 of the number of productive unique sequences and then subtracted from one. For each patient and control, public and private clones were evaluated within the 100 most prevalent clones. Clones were defined as Susac-specific if absent from the healthy and MS cohorts, from around 1,000 published viral clones and from other ImmuneACCESS disease sequences. TCRdb ran its own pipeline on the public reads, namely fastp trimming at Q25 and MiXCR clone calling, and kept in-frame beta chains. Each CDR3 protein appears once, grouped with its most common genes and DNA. The V and J calls shown here were made by TCRdb, not taken from the authors' results. The sample table holds some 180,000 distinct CDR3 sequences, of which just under 95% were seen once. The top ten clonotypes cover around 0.094% of the sample.

Sequenced sample: CD4+ T cells from PBMCs. The receptor chain draws on TRBV6-5 and TRBJ1-1; a weak D assignment points to TRBD1 (6 bases agree). The receptor was derived from a human donor with Susac syndrome. The CDR3 in this case is CASRPRQAEAFF. The nucleotide sequence is given as TGTGCCAGCAGACCCCGACAGGCTGAAGCTTTCTTT.